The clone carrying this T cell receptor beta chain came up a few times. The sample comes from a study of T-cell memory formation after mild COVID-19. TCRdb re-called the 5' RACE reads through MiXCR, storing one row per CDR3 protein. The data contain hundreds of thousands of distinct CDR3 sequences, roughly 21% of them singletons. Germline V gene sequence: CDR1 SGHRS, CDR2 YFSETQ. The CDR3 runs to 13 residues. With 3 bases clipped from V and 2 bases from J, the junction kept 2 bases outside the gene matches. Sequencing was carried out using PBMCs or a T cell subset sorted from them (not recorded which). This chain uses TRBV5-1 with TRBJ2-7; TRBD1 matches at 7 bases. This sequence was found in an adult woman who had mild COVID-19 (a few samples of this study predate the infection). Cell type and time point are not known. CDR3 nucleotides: TGCGCCAGCAGCTGGGACAGAGCCTACGAGCAGTACTTC. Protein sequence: CASSWDRAYEQYF.